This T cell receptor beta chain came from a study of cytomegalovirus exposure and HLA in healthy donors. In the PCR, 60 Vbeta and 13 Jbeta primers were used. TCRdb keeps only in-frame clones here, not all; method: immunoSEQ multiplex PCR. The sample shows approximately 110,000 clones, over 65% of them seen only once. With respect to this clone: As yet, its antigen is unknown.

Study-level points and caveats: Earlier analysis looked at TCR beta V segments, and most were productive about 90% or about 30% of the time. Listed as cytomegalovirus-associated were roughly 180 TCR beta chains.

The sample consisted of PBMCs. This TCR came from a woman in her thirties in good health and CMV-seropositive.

The CDR3 coding sequence is TGTGCCAGCAGCCAAGGGACTAGCGGGGGGCCCACAGATACGCAGTATTTT. It specifies CASSQGTSGGPTDTQYF. This chain joins TRBV4-2 and TRBJ2-3, with 14 nucleotides matching TRBD2. Germline CDR1 and CDR2: LGHNA and YNFKEQ. The J segment lost 2 bases and the V segment lost 1 base, leaving 2 bases of the junction unmatched. This CDR3 is built from 17 residues.